The next 32 T cell receptor beta chains were all read from a single sample in a study of T cells in Graves' hyperthyroidism and ophthalmopathy. RNA transcripts gave rise to amplified TCR beta CDR3 regions. With the HTBI primer set, the TCR CDR3 went through a first round of RT-PCR. MiXCR was run by TCRdb on the multiplex PCR reads, yielding one entry per CDR3 protein. The data show over 300,000 distinct CDR3 sequences, approximately 13% seen once. Sequenced material: blood. The receptors here all came from a woman aged 55 to 70 with Graves' hyperthyroidism.

The table lists this clonotype with a few counts. V and J are TRBV19 and TRBJ1-6; 11 bases agree with TRBD1. The CDR3 length is 16 residues. The germline gives CDR1 LNHDA, CDR2 SQIVND (reference sequence). V shed 3 bases and J 9 bases; nucleotides not matched to a gene: 7. CDR3 coding DNA: TGTGCCAGTAGTATCGGGGGACAGGGGGAGACTTCACCCCTCCACTTT. It yields the protein CASSIGGQGETSPLHF.

This clonotype has a count of ten or more. The gene calls are TRBV11-3 and TRBJ1-1; 7 bases fit TRBD1. V shed 1 base and J 4 bases; nucleotides not matched to a gene: 12. Germline CDR1 is SGHNT and CDR2 is YENEEA. The CDR3 has 17 residues. In nucleotides, the CDR3 is TGTGCCAGCAGCTTAGTAGGGGGCGTTTTGGCGAGCACTGAAGCTTTCTTT. Its protein is CASSLVGGVLASTEAFF.

The chain employs TRBV24-1 and TRBJ2-3; perhaps TRBD1 as D (6 bases). The CDR3 is 15 residues long. V lost 1 base and J lost 2, with 9 bases in between. The V gene's germline CDR1 is KGHDR and CDR2 SFDVKD. CDR3 sequence: CATSDFRQATDTQYF. As DNA, the CDR3 is TGTGCCACCAGTGATTTTCGACAGGCCACAGATACGCAGTATTTT.

Points on this clonotype: Given a much more abundant clone one base away, this may be a read error. The chain uses TRBV10-3 and TRBJ1-1, with TRBD1 as a possible D gene (6 bases). The CDR3 length is 13 residues. From germline, CDR1 is ENHRY and CDR2 SYGVKD. The V gene lost 8 bases and the J gene lost 0 bases, with 10 bases spanning the gap. CDR3 sequence reads: CAIGGQLNTEAFF. CDR3 DNA sequence: TGTGCCATCGGCGGACAGCTGAACACTGAAGCTTTCTTT.

Concerning this clonotype: A read error may be the cause here, since a much bigger clone is one base away. The chain recombines TRBV6-2 or TRBV6-3 with TRBJ2-5, with TRBD1 matching over 8 bases. The CDR3 loop spans 14 amino acids. Unmatched junction bases numbered 11, after V lost 7 bases and J lost 7 bases. Germline assignment: CDR1 MNHEY and CDR2 SVGEGT. The CDR3 spells CASNQGAGGMTQYF. CDR3 in DNA: TGTGCCAGCAACCAGGGGGCAGGTGGGATGACCCAGTACTTC.

There are many counts of this clonotype. As DNA, the CDR3 is TGTGCCAGCAGCTACGTGGGCAATGAGCAGTTCTTC. It yields the protein CASSYVGNEQFF. The chain uses TRBV7-9 and TRBJ2-1; no clear D. This CDR3 spans 12 amino acids. Germline V gene data show CDR1 as SEHNR and CDR2 as FQNEAQ (reference sequence). V lost 4 bases and J lost 6, with 7 bases in between.

This clonotype was recorded many times. The V and J genes are TRBV19 and TRBJ1-1; D is unclear. There are 14 residues in the CDR3. Trimming removed 4 bases from V and 8 bases from J, with 17 bases in between. Germline CDR1 is LNHDA and CDR2 is SQIVND (reference sequence). CDR3 DNA sequence: TGTGCCAGTAGTAGAGATCGCCGGGCATCAGAAGCTTTCTTT. Translation: CASSRDRRASEAFF.

This clonotype was observed many times. The chain combines TRBV3-1 with TRBJ2-7; D is ambiguous. Trimming removed 2 bases from V and 2 bases from J, with 13 bases in between. CDR1 is LGHDT, CDR2 YNNKEL, per germline (reference sequence). This CDR3 region has 15 residues. This chain's CDR3 is CASSQSSGYPYEQYF. In nucleotides, the CDR3 is TGTGCCAGCAGCCAAAGTTCCGGGTACCCCTACGAGCAGTACTTC.

This clonotype appeared many times. The V gene is TRBV11-3, the J gene TRBJ1-1; D is perhaps TRBD1 (5 bases). The V and J ends lost 5 bases and 7 bases respectively, with 17 bases between them. The germline gives CDR1 SGHNT, CDR2 YENEEA. The CDR3 is made up of 14 amino acids. This CDR3 is CASSPRLGGGEAFF. The DNA of the CDR3 is TGTGCCAGCAGCCCCCGCTTGGGGGGAGGTGAAGCTTTCTTT.

There are many counts of this clonotype. The V call is TRBV5-6, the J call TRBJ2-7; 9 bases are a match to TRBD1. Per germline, CDR1 SGHDT and CDR2 YYEEEE. This CDR3 is built from 15 residues. Trimming cost V 2 bases and J 4 bases; bases outside gene matches: 7. CDR3 residues: CASSFLRTGVYEQYF. The CDR3 coding sequence is TGTGCCAGCAGCTTCCTTCGGACAGGGGTATACGAGCAGTACTTC.

This clonotype came up many times. This chain joins TRBV5-1 and TRBJ1-1; D may be TRBD1 (6 bases). The CDR3 is made up of 15 amino acids. Trimming pared 2 bases from V and 5 bases from J, leaving 16 bases between. Germline V gene lookup returns CDR1 SGHRS and CDR2 YFSETQ. The chain's CDR3 is CASSFNRALGTEAFF. The DNA for the CDR3 is TGCGCCAGCAGCTTTAACAGGGCTCTGGGGACTGAAGCTTTCTTT.

The chain joins TRBV7-2 to TRBJ1-2; the match to TRBD1 covers 9 bases. The CDR3 totals 15 residues. After removal of 5 bases from V and 4 bases from J, the junction contained 8 bases not matched to a gene. CDR1 and CDR2 (germline): SGHTA, FQGNSA. Here the CDR3 DNA reads TGTGCCAGCAGCCGCCCGACAGGGGGAACCTATGGCTACACCTTC. As protein: CASSRPTGGTYGYTF.

This clonotype was detected many times. DNA of the CDR3: TGTGCCAGCAGTGGCGCAGGGGGCGTCAATCAGCCCCAGCATTTT. Translated: CASSGAGGVNQPQHF. J is TRBJ1-5 and V is TRBV2, with 8 bases fitting TRBD1. Germline CDR1 and CDR2: SNHLY and FYNNEI. V dropped 4 bases and J dropped 3; count of bases not matched to a gene: 5. The CDR3 is 15 residues long.

V is TRBV12-5 and J is TRBJ2-3, with TRBD1 identical over 9 bases. The germline gives CDR1 LGHNT, CDR2 FRNRAP. The V segment lost 0 bases and the J segment 4 bases; nucleotides outside the gene matches: 8. This CDR3 comprises 17 residues. This CDR3 is CASGLVVPGQGADTQYF. The CDR3 DNA sequence: TGTGCTAGTGGTTTGGTAGTACCGGGACAGGGAGCAGATACGCAGTATTTT.

The chain has TRBV20-1 and TRBJ1-4, with unresolved D. The CDR3 has 16 residues. In germline, CDR1 is DFQATT, CDR2 SNEGSKA (reference sequence). Trimming stripped 0 bases from V and 4 bases from J, with 15 bases between. CDR3 in amino acids: CSARDRLFGYNEKLFF. The DNA of the CDR3 is TGCAGTGCTAGAGATCGGTTATTTGGCTATAATGAAAAACTGTTTTTT.

This clonotype appeared many times. The chain carries TRBV11-3 and TRBJ2-2, with a weak D call TRBD1 (5 bases). Germline V gene sequence: CDR1 SGHNT, CDR2 YENEEA. The CDR3 length is 14 residues. V lost 6 bases and J 5 bases, leaving 13 bases between the germline ends. The CDR3 region is CASRPGMGTGELFF. CDR3 nucleotide sequence: TGTGCCAGCAGGCCAGGGATGGGGACCGGGGAGCTGTTTTTT.

This chain connects TRBV25-1 to TRBJ1-5, with 9 nucleotides matching TRBD1. After removal of 2 bases from V and 4 bases from J, the junction contained 6 bases not matched to a gene. Germline-derived CDR1 and CDR2 are MGHDK and SYGVNS. This CDR3 has 16 residues. DNA for the CDR3: TGTGCCAGCAGTGAAACAGGGGGCGCGGGGAATCAGCCCCAGCATTTT. Its protein product is CASSETGGAGNQPQHF.

This clonotype appeared many times. The genes are TRBV12-3 or TRBV12-4 and TRBJ1-3; D call uncertain. This CDR3 contains 15 residues. The V gene lost 5 bases and the J gene lost 7 bases, with 18 bases spanning the gap. CDR3 DNA sequence: TGTGCCAGCAGTACCCGACACCGGGCGGCGAACACCATATATTTT. Translated, it gives CASSTRHRAANTIYF.

Of note for this clonotype: This may arise from a read error, as a much more abundant clone is one base away. The chain links TRBV2 to TRBJ2-1, with 14 bases matching TRBD2. Germline V CDR1 and CDR2: SNHLY, FYNNEI. Trimming removed 6 bases from V and 6 bases from J; junction bases left unmatched: 1. This CDR3 has 14 residues. The CDR3 protein is CASRGLAGANEQFF. The DNA of the CDR3 is TGTGCCAGCAGGGGACTAGCGGGAGCCAATGAGCAGTTCTTC.

J is TRBJ2-2 and V is TRBV7-9; no reliable D call. Germline V lookup: CDR1 SEHNR, CDR2 FQNEAQ (reference sequence). The CDR3 runs 15 residues. V lost 8 bases to trimming and J lost 7 bases, with 20 bases between them. Here the CDR3 reads CASGDAALRHGELFF. DNA of the CDR3: TGTGCCAGCGGCGATGCGGCCCTCCGCCACGGGGAGCTGTTTTTT.

V is TRBV9 and J is TRBJ2-5; TRBD1 is a possible D gene (6 bases). Deletions cut 4 bases from V and 4 bases from J, with 17 bases between. Germline V gives CDR1 SGDLS, CDR2 YYNGEE. The CDR3 extends over 15 amino acids. This CDR3 reads CASSPQVRGRETQYF. For the CDR3, the DNA is TGTGCCAGCAGCCCTCAGGTCAGGGGACGAGAGACCCAGTACTTC.

The sample holds many counts of this clonotype. This sequence joins TRBV13 and TRBJ2-1; 9 bases line up with TRBD2. V lost 5 bases, J lost 4 bases, and 9 bases stayed unmatched. Germline assignment: CDR1 PRHDT and CDR2 FYEKMQ (reference sequence). The CDR3 is 16 amino acids. The CDR3 sequence: CASSPVAGEGYNEQFF. CDR3 nucleotides: TGTGCCAGCAGCCCCGTAGCGGGAGAGGGTTACAATGAGCAGTTCTTC. The full variable domain, rest sourced from reference TRBV13 and TRBJ2-1, is AAGVIQSPRHLIKEKRETATLKCYPIPRHDTVYWYQQGPGQDPQFLISFYEKMQSDKGSIPDRFSAQQFSDYHSELNMSSLELGDSALYFCASSPVAGEGYNEQFFGPGTRLTVL.

This clonotype occurred a few times. The chain links TRBV7-9 to TRBJ2-1; 12 nucleotides align to TRBD2. The CDR3 is 19 amino acids. Germline CDR1 and CDR2: SEHNR and FQNEAQ (reference sequence). The ends lost 5 bases at V and 2 bases at J; junction bases unmatched: 13. This chain's CDR3 is CASSPRLAGAPHTYNEQFF. DNA of the CDR3: TGTGCCAGCAGCCCCCGACTAGCGGGAGCGCCCCACACCTACAATGAGCAGTTCTTC.

The table lists this clonotype with many counts. The chain employs TRBV12-3 or TRBV12-4 and TRBJ2-7; a weak D match, TRBD1 (6 bases). The CDR3 is made up of 15 amino acids. V gave up 1 base and J gave up 1 base, with 11 bases separating them. The CDR3 bases are TGTGCCAGCAGTTTAGAGGTCGGGACATCCTACGAGCAGTACTTC. Protein sequence: CASSLEVGTSYEQYF.

In its sample, this clonotype was seen many times. The V call is TRBV6-1, the J call TRBJ1-2; D is ambiguous. Germline CDR1 MNHNS, CDR2 SASEGT. Between the trimmed V and J ends, which lost 7 bases and 5 bases, there was a span of 17 bases. This CDR3 is built from 14 residues. The CDR3 sequence: CASNLHRDGYGYTF. The DNA of the CDR3 is TGTGCCAGCAACCTACACCGGGATGGGTATGGCTACACCTTC.

Ten or more counts support this clonotype. The genes are TRBV2 and TRBJ2-3, with 9 bases fitting TRBD2. Germline assignment: CDR1 SNHLY and CDR2 FYNNEI. The CDR3 has 18 amino acids. After removal of 5 bases from V and 2 bases from J, the junction contained 14 bases not matched to a gene. CDR3 DNA sequence: TGTGCCAGCAGTCCTGGGACTGGGGGCGGGAGGGCCACAGATACGCAGTATTTT. Translated: CASSPGTGGGRATDTQYF. The variable domain in full, with the rest retrieved from reference TRBV2 and TRBJ2-3, is EPEVTQTPSHQVTQMGQEVILRCVPISNHLYFYWYRQILGQKVEFLVSFYNNEISEKSEIFDDQFSVERPDGSNFTLKIRSTKLEDSAMYFCASSPGTGGGRATDTQYFGPGTRLTVL.

The chain recombines TRBV20-1 with TRBJ1-2; D not resolved. The germline CDR1 and CDR2 sequences are DFQATT and SNEGSKA (reference sequence). The CDR3 runs 16 residues. V lost 3 bases, J lost 4 bases, and 21 bases lay in between. CDR3 sequence: CSASPPRRGNTYGYTF. The DNA for the CDR3 is TGCAGTGCTAGCCCCCCCCGACGAGGAAATACCTATGGCTACACCTTC.

In its sample, this clonotype was seen many times. The chain joins TRBV7-3 to TRBJ2-1; 14 bases line up with TRBD2. V was pared by 5 bases and J by 4 bases, with 4 bases of the junction left unmatched. The germline V gene has CDR1 SGHTA and CDR2 FQGTGA. The CDR3 consists of 16 residues. The CDR3 spells CASSIGTSGGYNEQFF. The CDR3 DNA sequence: TGTGCCAGCAGCATCGGGACTAGCGGGGGTTACAATGAGCAGTTCTTC.

Details on this clonotype: The junction shows a germline mismatch at one end, possibly a read error. V usage is TRBV7-2 and J usage is TRBJ2-2, with D possibly matching TRBD2 (5 bases). Germline values: CDR1 SGHTA, CDR2 FQGNSA. The CDR3 runs 13 residues. The CDR3 reads CASSSVGPGEPFF. DNA of the CDR3: TGTGCCAGCAGCTCAGTCGGGCCCGGGGAGCCGTTTTTT.

This clonotype was seen repeatedly, ten times or more. V and J are TRBV6-2 or TRBV6-3 and TRBJ2-7, with a possible D match to TRBD2 (6 bases). The CDR3 is made up of 16 amino acids. Germline assignment: CDR1 MNHEY and CDR2 SVGEGT. V was clipped by 0 bases and J by 9 bases, with 21 bases between them. CDR3 residues: CASSYSTRSSRGVQYF. CDR3 DNA: TGTGCCAGCAGTTACTCGACTAGGAGCTCAAGGGGAGTGCAGTACTTC.

This clonotype came up many times. The chain carries TRBV30 and TRBJ1-5; 9 positions match TRBD1. The CDR3 extends over 15 amino acids. The trim removed 5 bases at V and 6 bases at J, leaving 11 bases unmatched. Germline V gene lookup returns CDR1 GTSNPN and CDR2 SVGIG (reference sequence). CDR3 sequence: CAWSAGRTGVQPQHF. The CDR3 DNA sequence: TGTGCCTGGTCTGCGGGTAGGACAGGGGTTCAGCCCCAGCATTTT.

The chain recombines TRBV9 with TRBJ2-2; the match to TRBD1 covers 8 bases. Germline V CDR1 and CDR2: SGDLS, YYNGEE. The ends lost 4 bases at V and 4 bases at J; junction bases unmatched: 6. The CDR3 extends over 15 amino acids. This CDR3 is CASSKTGVVTGELFF. The DNA for the CDR3 is TGTGCCAGCAGCAAGACAGGGGTGGTCACCGGGGAGCTGTTTTTT.